This T cell receptor (beta chain) was obtained from a study of CD8 T cells in Susac syndrome. Reverse transcription of about 0.5 to 1 ug RNA was carried out with random hexamers. An immunoSEQ multiplex PCR amplified TCR beta CDR3 over 54 Vbeta and 13 Jbeta. MiXCR was run by TCRdb on the immunoSEQ multiplex PCR reads, yielding one entry per CDR3 protein. Of about 140,000 distinct CDR3 sequences listed, around 96% were seen once; the top ten hold 0.11%. CDR3 length equals 18 residues. The germline V gene encodes CDR1 SGDLS and CDR2 YYNGEE. V was trimmed by 0 bases and J by 9 bases, leaving 27 bases between them.

The chain links TRBV9 to TRBJ1-2; the D gene is possibly TRBD1 (5 bases). This TCR derives from a human donor with multiple sclerosis. The sample taken for sequencing was CD4+ T cells from PBMCs. The DNA for the CDR3 is TGTGCCAGCAGCGTAGGGCCCGTATCCGGGACGCTACCGACAAGCTACACCTTC. Protein sequence: CASSVGPVSGTLPTSYTF.